One and the same sample provided the 3 T cell receptor beta chains below, sequenced in a study of a mutant IDH1 vaccine in newly diagnosed glioma. No antigens are known for them. The protocol was immunoSEQ multiplex PCR, while the TCRdb copy is restricted to in-frame clones and leaves out a portion. This sample carries tens of thousands of clones, about 81% of them seen once, and the ten largest clones take about 8.8%. Described time point: week 23, last vaccination. Mutant IDH1 20-mer peptide, at 300 ug, made up each vaccine dose, with topical imiquimod. The sample was PBMCs, taken from a glioma patient whose treatment included an IDH1 peptide vaccine. Receptors originate from a woman aged 35 to 49 with glioma. Some clones in this sample may be carry-over from other donors' samples.

The CDR3 loop reads CASSPGQGHGYTF. The CDR3, as DNA: TGTGCCAGCAGCCCCGGACAGGGCCATGGCTACACCTTC. This chain connects TRBV5-6 to TRBJ1-2; 8 nucleotides match TRBD1. The J segment lost 6 bases and the V segment lost 4 bases, leaving 5 bases of the junction unmatched. The CDR3 runs to 13 residues. The germline V gene has CDR1 SGHDT and CDR2 YYEEEE.

This rearrangement joins TRBV30 to TRBJ2-1; D might be TRBD1 (5 bases). The V gene's germline CDR1 is GTSNPN and CDR2 SVGIG (reference sequence). Between the trimmed V and J ends, which lost 2 bases and 2 bases, there was a span of 7 bases. The CDR3 runs to 13 residues. This CDR3 is CAWSLGPYNEQFF. In DNA form, the CDR3 reads TGTGCCTGGAGTCTGGGGCCCTACAATGAGCAGTTCTTC.

The DNA of the CDR3 is TGTGCCAGCAGCTTGCGAGCGGGGGCAACAGATACGCAGTATTTT. It translates to CASSLRAGATDTQYF. The chain has TRBV7-2 and TRBJ2-3, with 8 positions matching TRBD2. J was trimmed by 3 bases and V by 3 bases; bases with no gene match: 5. Germline CDR1 SGHTA, CDR2 FQGNSA. This CDR3 is built from 15 residues.